This is a list of T cell receptor beta chains from one sample in a study of blood T cells in healthy people across ages. Each CDR3 protein gets one entry after TCRdb re-called the 5' RACE reads with MiXCR. The sample holds 1.5 million or so distinct CDR3 sequences, about 40% seen once. The sequencing sample was made of blood. The source of these receptors is a woman aged 18-35 years in good health. Each CDR3 is given with its conserved first and last residue. D genes are given only for firm matches. The size field is filled for only some rows; it gives once, few, many or a size class.

clone size,CDR3 length,V gene,J gene,D gene,CDR3 DNA,CDR3 protein
NA,15,TRBV5-1,TRBJ2-1,NA,TGCGCCAGCAGCCTAGGGAGCCTCGGGAATAATGAGCAGTTCTTC,CASSLGSLGNNEQFF
few,17,TRBV28,TRBJ2-4,TRBD1,TGTGCCAGCAGTGCCGGGACAGGGCCGTTAGCCAAAAACATTCAGTACTTC,CASSAGTGPLAKNIQYF
few,16,TRBV5-1,TRBJ2-3,TRBD1,TGCGCCAGCAGCCCTTTCGACAGGGTCGGCACAGATACGCAGTATTTT,CASSPFDRVGTDTQYF
NA,16,TRBV20-1,TRBJ2-2,TRBD1,TGCAGTGCTAGAGATCTACAGGACAGGTTCACCGGGGAGCTGTTTTTT,CSARDLQDRFTGELFF
NA,16,TRBV7-9,TRBJ2-1,TRBD2,TGTGCCAGCAGCACACCTAGCGGGAGGTTTCCCAATGAGCAGTTCTTC,CASSTPSGRFPNEQFF
NA,14,TRBV10-3,TRBJ1-2,NA,TGTGCCATCAGTGAGTGGGGGGGGTCAGGAGGCTACACCTTC,CAISEWGGSGGYTF
few,16,TRBV4-2,TRBJ2-7,TRBD1,TGTGCCAGCAGCCAAGCGGACAGGGATAGCTCCTACGAGCAGTACTTC,CASSQADRDSSYEQYF
NA,20,TRBV7-8,TRBJ1-2,TRBD1,TGTGCCAGCAGCTCTGTCGTAGGGCATCCCAGGGGGCAGACTAACTATGGCTACACCTTC,CASSSVVGHPRGQTNYGYTF
many,12,TRBV9,TRBJ2-3,NA,TGTGCCAGCAGCGTAATCACAGATACGCAGTATTTT,CASSVITDTQYF
many,15,TRBV29-1,TRBJ2-1,TRBD2,TGCAGCGTTGAAGATCTTCGCGGGAGTAGGGATGAGCAGTTCTTC,CSVEDLRGSRDEQFF
many,13,TRBV15,TRBJ1-2,NA,TGTGCCACCAGCAGAGATAAAACTGATGGCTACACCTTC,CATSRDKTDGYTF
NA,14,TRBV20-1,TRBJ2-2,NA,TGCAGTGCTAGAGGCTTTGGAAACACCGGGGAGCTGTTTTTT,CSARGFGNTGELFF
NA,16,TRBV2,TRBJ2-3,TRBD2,TGTGCCAGCAGTGAATCGGGACTAGCAAGCACAGATACGCAGTATTTT,CASSESGLASTDTQYF
NA,14,TRBV6-1,TRBJ2-4,NA,TGTGCCAGCCTGGCTGATGAGGCCAAAAACATTCAGTACTTC,CASLADEAKNIQYF
NA,17,TRBV4-1,TRBJ2-3,NA,TGCGCCAGCAGCCAACGTTACGAGCGGATAGGCACAGATACGCAGTATTTT,CASSQRYERIGTDTQYF
few,15,TRBV12-3/TRBV12-4,TRBJ2-7,NA,TGTGCCAGCAGCCTTAAGAGGCAAGAGGTCTACGAGCAGTACTTC,CASSLKRQEVYEQYF
few,9,TRBV29-1,TRBJ1-2,NA,TGCAGCGTTCCCCCTGGCTACACCTTC,CSVPPGYTF
few,14,TRBV15,TRBJ2-7,NA,TGTGCCACCAGCCACACAGTTAACTCCTACGAGCAGTACTTC,CATSHTVNSYEQYF
few,18,TRBV21-1,TRBJ2-3,NA,TGTGCCAGCAGCAACTCGAAGCGGGGGGGCCATAGGACAGATACGCAGTATTTT,CASSNSKRGGHRTDTQYF
NA,17,TRBV9,TRBJ2-2,TRBD2,TGTGCCAGCAACAAACTAACGACGGGGGGGAGGACCGGGGAGCTGTTTTTT,CASNKLTTGGRTGELFF
few,12,TRBV12-3/TRBV12-4,TRBJ2-7,NA,TGTGCCAGCAGCCCTGACCAGTACGAGCAGTACTTC,CASSPDQYEQYF
NA,15,TRBV18,TRBJ2-5,NA,TGTGCCAGCTCACCATCGGAGCGGAACCAAGAGACCCAGTACTTC,CASSPSERNQETQYF
NA,10,TRBV12-3/TRBV12-4,TRBJ2-1,NA,TGTGCCAGCACCAGGGTTGAGCAGTTCTTC,CASTRVEQFF
NA,16,TRBV6-6,TRBJ2-5,TRBD2,TGTGCCAGCAGTAAACTAGCGGGAGGGCCGGGGGAGACCCAGTACTTC,CASSKLAGGPGETQYF
NA,16,TRBV7-8,TRBJ2-3,TRBD2,TGTGCCAGCAGCTCATTGCCCGGGACTAGCGAGGATACGCAGTATTTT,CASSSLPGTSEDTQYF
NA,14,TRBV20-1,TRBJ1-1,NA,TGCAGTGCTTATTCCCCACTGGCGATCACTGAAGCTTTCTTT,CSAYSPLAITEAFF
NA,16,TRBV14,TRBJ2-5,TRBD2,TGTGCCAGCAGCCAAGGGTTTCCGGGAGGTTCTGGGGCCCAGTACTTC,CASSQGFPGGSGAQYF